What follows is one T cell receptor delta chain and its context. The junction departs from germline at one end; a sequencing error may be responsible. Other DNA sequences of this sample code for an identical CDR3. The sample originates from a study of gamma-delta T cells after stem cell transplantation. TCRdb reanalysed the RT-PCR reads with CATT. The profile shows about 5,400 delta-chain clones, approximately 10% of them singletons. Germline V gives CDR1 GEAIGNYY, CDR2 EKD. The CDR3 runs 17 residues. The TCR originated in a human donor. It is not recorded whose cells these are; they may come from a transplant donor. The V call is TRDV2, the J call TRDJ1; TRDD3 matches 10 bases. Sequenced input: gamma-delta T cells. The CDR3 loop is CACDTILGDGLTDKLIF. The CDR3 DNA follows: TGCGCCTGTGACACCATACTGGGGGATGGGCTCACCGATAAACTCATCTTT.